These 29 T cell receptor beta chains share one sample of origin, sequenced in a study of blood T cell repertoires in COVID-19. Sequencing used immunoSEQ multiplex PCR; TCRdb keeps in-frame clones, though not all of them. Of around 94,000 clones in the sample, 80% to 90% were seen once. Sequences were obtained from peripheral blood. The source is a man aged 35 to 55 with active or convalescent COVID-19.

This chain uses TRBV2 with TRBJ1-4; perhaps TRBD1 as D (6 bases). The V end lost 6 bases, the J end lost 8 bases, and 13 bases lay between the germline ends. This CDR3 comprises 13 residues. In germline, CDR1 is SNHLY, CDR2 FYNNEI. CDR3 coding DNA: TGTGCCAGCAGGGGGGCAGGGTGGGAAAAACTGTTTTTT. It encodes CASRGAGWEKLFF.

This clone showed up just a few times. The CDR3 DNA sequence: TGCGCCACCTGGGAGGGTTCCGGGGATGAGCAGTTCTTC. It specifies CATWEGSGDEQFF. V is TRBV5-1 and J is TRBJ2-1, with 7 nucleotides matching TRBD2. There are 13 residues in the CDR3. Germline V lookup: CDR1 SGHRS, CDR2 YFSETQ. V lost 9 bases to trimming and J lost 8 bases; unmatched junction nucleotides: 11.

This chain uses TRBV9 with TRBJ2-7, with 9 bases lining up with TRBD1. CDR3 length equals 14 residues. Trimming at V came to 4 bases and at J to 2 bases, leaving 4 bases not matched to a gene. Germline V gene sequence: CDR1 SGDLS, CDR2 YYNGEE. DNA for the CDR3: TGTGCCAGCAGCTTACAGGGGGCCACCTACGAGCAGTACTTC. Translation gives CASSLQGATYEQYF.

This clone has only a few counts. In DNA form, the CDR3 reads TGTGCCAGCAGCGGGACAGGGAGCACAGATACGCAGTATTTT. This gives the protein CASSGTGSTDTQYF. The chain couples TRBV7-9 to TRBJ2-3, with 9 bases matching TRBD1. Trimming cost V 5 bases and J 0 bases; bases outside gene matches: 0. Germline lookup yields CDR1 SEHNR and CDR2 FQNEAQ (reference sequence). The CDR3 has 14 amino acids.

This chain uses TRBV19 with TRBJ1-5; 7 bases map to TRBD1. This CDR3 has 15 residues. The trim removed 5 bases at V and 4 bases at J, leaving 8 bases unmatched. Germline V lookup: CDR1 LNHDA, CDR2 SQIVND (reference sequence). The CDR3: CASSYRGTENQPQHF. CDR3 coding DNA: TGTGCCAGTAGTTACCGCGGGACAGAAAATCAGCCCCAGCATTTT. The variable domain in full, with the rest retrieved from reference TRBV19 and TRBJ1-5, is DGGITQSPKYLFRKEGQNVTLSCEQNLNHDAMYWYRQDPGQGLRLIYYSQIVNDFQKGDIAEGYSVSREKKESFPLTVTSAQKNPTAFYLCASSYRGTENQPQHFGDGTRLSIL.

This clone appeared a few times. The V and J genes are TRBV10-3 and TRBJ2-5; TRBD1 matches 10 bases. This CDR3 has 15 residues. Per the germline V gene, CDR1 is ENHRY and CDR2 is SYGVKD. Trimming cost V 9 bases and J 5 bases; bases outside gene matches: 12. The DNA of the CDR3 is TGTGCCATTGGTTCCCGGGACAGGGGAAAGGAGACCCAGTACTTC. It is translated as CAIGSRDRGKETQYF.

The V gene is TRBV9, the J gene TRBJ2-3; 7 bases agree with TRBD1. J gave up 0 bases and V 2 bases, and 15 bases lay outside the gene matches. CDR1 and CDR2 from the germline V gene are SGDLS and YYNGEE. The CDR3 extends over 19 amino acids. The CDR3 DNA follows: TGTGCCAGCAGCGTTCGAGGGGGCGCTACTACTCGGAGCACAGATACGCAGTATTTT. It translates to CASSVRGGATTRSTDTQYF. The full variable domain, with the rest looked up from reference TRBV9 and TRBJ2-3, is DSGVTQTPKHLITATGQRVTLRCSPRSGDLSVYWYQQSLDQGLQFLIQYYNGEERAKGNILERFSAQQFPDLHSELNLSSLELGDSALYFCASSVRGGATTRSTDTQYFGPGTRLTVL.

This rearrangement joins TRBV29-1 to TRBJ1-2; D gene uncertain. The germline V gene has CDR1 SQVTM and CDR2 ANQGSEA. There are 11 residues in the CDR3. V lost 1 base and J 8 bases, leaving 8 bases between the germline ends. The chain's CDR3 is CSVEAGAGYTF. CDR3 nucleotide sequence: TGCAGCGTTGAAGCAGGCGCGGGCTACACCTTC.

This rearrangement joins TRBV6-1 to TRBJ2-5, with D possibly matching TRBD1 (5 bases). Deletions cut 2 bases from V and 5 bases from J, with 15 bases between. The germline CDR1 and CDR2 sequences are MNHNS and SASEGT. The CDR3 sequence is 15 residues long. The CDR3: CASSEYQGTRETQYF. In DNA, the CDR3 is TGTGCCAGCAGTGAATACCAGGGTACAAGGGAGACCCAGTACTTC.

The chain carries TRBV5-1 and TRBJ1-6; 10 nucleotides match TRBD1. Trimming cost V 3 bases and J 9 bases; bases outside gene matches: 15. The CDR3 has 18 residues. Germline assignment: CDR1 SGHRS and CDR2 YFSETQ. The chain's CDR3 is CASSSSIRDRGAGSPLHF. CDR3 coding DNA: TGCGCCAGCAGCTCAAGCATCCGGGACAGGGGAGCTGGTTCACCCCTCCACTTT.

This chain joins TRBV27 and TRBJ1-2; tentatively, D is TRBD1 (6 bases). Deletions cut 2 bases from V and 7 bases from J, with 14 bases between. Germline assignment: CDR1 MNHEY and CDR2 SMNVEV (reference sequence). CDR3 size: 14 residues. The CDR3 coding sequence is TGTGCCAGCAGTTTAAGCCGGGGGGCGGGTGGCTACACCTTC. Translation gives CASSLSRGAGGYTF.

The chain joins TRBV4-1 to TRBJ2-6, with a weak D call TRBD1 (5 bases). Germline V gives CDR1 MGHRA, CDR2 YSYEKL. The CDR3 spans 16 residues. Trimming pared 0 bases from V and 2 bases from J, leaving 8 bases between. The CDR3 region has the DNA TGCGCCAGCAGCCAAGATTGGGGCCCTGGGGCCAACGTCCTGACTTTC. Its translation: CASSQDWGPGANVLTF.

This clone has a single count. The chain joins TRBV9 to TRBJ2-7; 8 positions agree with TRBD1. Looked up from germline, CDR1 is SGDLS and CDR2 is YYNGEE. CDR3 size: 16 residues. J was trimmed by 4 bases and V by 3 bases; bases with no gene match: 12. CDR3 sequence: CASSASPGTGVYEQYF. The CDR3 nucleotides read TGTGCCAGCAGCGCCTCACCCGGGACAGGTGTTTACGAGCAGTACTTC.

The chain uses TRBV5-4 and TRBJ2-7, with a weak D call TRBD1 (6 bases). Germline V lookup: CDR1 SGHNT, CDR2 YYREEE (reference sequence). The length of the CDR3 is 14 residues. Trimming cost V 0 bases and J 4 bases, with 11 bases left between them. This chain's CDR3 is CASSLDQGMYEQYF. The CDR3 bases are TGTGCCAGCAGCTTGGATCAGGGGATGTACGAGCAGTACTTC.

CDR3 residues: CASSSRGGETYEQYF. The CDR3 nucleotides are TGCGCCAGCAGCTCCCGCGGGGGGGAAACCTACGAGCAGTACTTC. J is TRBJ2-7 and V is TRBV5-1; TRBD2 aligns across 9 bases. The J segment lost 2 bases and the V segment lost 3 bases, leaving 6 bases of the junction unmatched. Germline values: CDR1 SGHRS, CDR2 YFSETQ. CDR3 size: 15 residues.

This clone was found once. The DNA of the CDR3 is TGTGCCAGCAGCTCCACAAGGACTAGCAATGAGCAGTTCTTC. Translated, it gives CASSSTRTSNEQFF. This sequence joins TRBV7-3 and TRBJ2-1; 7 nucleotides align to TRBD2. In germline, CDR1 is SGHTA, CDR2 FQGTGA. The CDR3 is made up of 14 amino acids. Trimming took 4 bases from V and 6 from J; bases not matched to a gene: 6. Combining the CDR3 with reference TRBV7-3 and TRBJ2-1 gives the whole variable domain GAGVSQTPSNKVTEKGKYVELRCDPISGHTALYWYRQSLGQGPEFLIYFQGTGAADDSGLPNDRFFAVRPEGSVSTLKIQRTERGDSAVYLCASSSTRTSNEQFFGPGTRLTVL.

This chain's CDR3 is CAISETWTGLMNTEAFF. In DNA form, the CDR3 reads TGTGCCATCAGTGAGACCTGGACAGGACTGATGAACACTGAAGCTTTCTTT. V usage is TRBV10-3 and J usage is TRBJ1-1; 7 positions match TRBD1. V lost 2 bases to trimming and J lost 0 bases; unmatched junction nucleotides: 9. From germline, CDR1 is ENHRY and CDR2 SYGVKD. The CDR3 is made up of 17 amino acids.

V usage is TRBV6-2 or TRBV6-3 and J usage is TRBJ1-5; D might be TRBD1 (6 bases). The length of the CDR3 is 19 residues. Germline loops: CDR1 MNHEY, CDR2 SVGEGT. The germline V and J ends were trimmed by 2 bases and 6 bases, with 26 bases remaining between them. The CDR3 nucleotides are TGTGCCAGCAGTTACGCCCGACAGGCAAAACGGACTTTAGCTCAGCCCCAGCATTTT. This encodes CASSYARQAKRTLAQPQHF.

The chain has TRBV4-3 and TRBJ2-6; tentative D call: TRBD2 (7 bases). From germline, CDR1 is LGHNA and CDR2 YSLEER. Between the trimmed V and J ends, which lost 2 bases and 0 bases, there was a span of 14 bases. CDR3 length: 18 amino acids. The CDR3 nucleotides are TGCGCCAGCAGCCAACTGCCGGGGGGCCCCTCTGGGGCCAACGTCCTGACTTTC. It specifies CASSQLPGGPSGANVLTF.

The genes are TRBV18 and TRBJ1-5, with a possible D match to TRBD1 (5 bases). The V end was cut by 3 bases, the J end by 5 bases, with 8 bases between. This CDR3 region has 13 residues. CDR1 is KGHSH, CDR2 LQKENI, per germline. The CDR3 region is CASSPGAYQPQHF. The DNA of the CDR3 is TGTGCCAGCTCACCTGGGGCCTATCAGCCCCAGCATTTT.

The genes are TRBV5-1 and TRBJ1-2; TRBD1 agrees at 10 bases. Germline assignment: CDR1 SGHRS and CDR2 YFSETQ. The CDR3 sequence is 13 residues long. Unmatched junction bases numbered 5, after V lost 4 bases and J lost 8 bases. CDR3 DNA: TGCGCCAGCAGCGGGACAGGGGCGGGAGGCTACACCTTC. It specifies CASSGTGAGGYTF.

The chain employs TRBV5-1 and TRBJ1-1; 7 bases agree with TRBD1. This CDR3 contains 15 residues. Germline CDR1 reads SGHRS; CDR2 reads YFSETQ. The V gene end was trimmed by 4 bases and the J gene end by 1 base; junction bases not matched to a gene: 7. CDR3 nucleotide sequence: TGCGCCAGCAGCCTTCAGGGACAGAAGAACACTGAAGCTTTCTTT. Its translation: CASSLQGQKNTEAFF.

This chain links TRBV6-5 with TRBJ1-6, with a possible D match to TRBD1 (5 bases). CDR1 MNHEY and CDR2 SVGAGI come from the germline V gene. V lost 6 bases and J lost 7, with 13 bases in between. This CDR3 has 14 residues. DNA of the CDR3: TGTGCCAGCAGCTCAACAGGACACAATTCACCCCTCCACTTT. This encodes CASSSTGHNSPLHF.

This chain joins TRBV18 and TRBJ2-2; maybe TRBD1 (6 bases). V was cut by 3 bases and J by 4 bases, with 9 bases left in between. The CDR3 consists of 14 residues. Germline assignment: CDR1 KGHSH and CDR2 LQKENI. The CDR3 DNA sequence: TGTGCCAGCTCACCGACAGGAGGCACCGGGGAGCTGTTTTTT. Its translation: CASSPTGGTGELFF.

V is TRBV18 and J is TRBJ2-7, with D unclear. The germline V and J ends were trimmed by 0 bases and 1 base, with 7 bases remaining between them. The CDR3 loop spans 14 amino acids. Per germline, CDR1 KGHSH and CDR2 LQKENI. The CDR3 loop is CASSPPSQSYEQYF. The CDR3 DNA reads TGTGCCAGCTCACCACCTTCCCAGTCCTACGAGCAGTACTTC.

The chain carries TRBV11-2 and TRBJ1-4; D not resolved. This CDR3 contains 17 residues. Germline V gene lookup returns CDR1 SGHAT and CDR2 FQNNGV. The V end lost 4 bases, the J end lost 8 bases, and 23 bases lay between the germline ends. CDR3 sequence reads: CASSSLRLEGSNEKLFF. CDR3 DNA sequence: TGTGCCAGCAGCTCTCTCCGGCTAGAGGGCTCAAACGAAAAACTGTTTTTT.

The rearrangement links TRBV5-1 to TRBJ1-2; no firm D call. The V gene lost 4 bases and the J gene lost 1 base, with 8 bases spanning the gap. Germline V gene lookup returns CDR1 SGHRS and CDR2 YFSETQ. The CDR3 totals 13 residues. Here the CDR3 DNA reads TGCGCCAGCAGCGTGACAATTAACTATGGCTACACCTTC. It codes for CASSVTINYGYTF.

V is TRBV7-6 and J is TRBJ1-2, with TRBD1 as a possible D gene (5 bases). The germline CDR1 and CDR2 sequences are SGHVS and FNYEAQ. This CDR3 has 12 amino acids. The ends were cut back, 1 base at V and 5 bases at J, with 5 bases in the middle. CDR3 residues: CASSLEGYGYTF. The CDR3 nucleotides are TGTGCCAGCAGCTTAGAGGGGTATGGCTACACCTTC. Full variable domain (remainder filled in from reference TRBV7-6 and TRBJ1-2): GAGVSQSPRYKVTKRGQDVALRCDPISGHVSLYWYRQALGQGPEFLTYFNYEAQQDKSGLPNDRFSAERPEGSISTLTIQRTEQRDSAMYRCASSLEGYGYTFGSGTRLTVV.

A single count supports this clone. This chain joins TRBV11-2 and TRBJ2-1, with a tentative D call TRBD2 (5 bases). Germline V gene data show CDR1 as SGHAT and CDR2 as FQNNGV. The V end lost 0 bases, the J end lost 5 bases, and 11 bases lay between the germline ends. The CDR3 totals 15 residues. In DNA form, the CDR3 reads TGTGCCAGCAGCTTAGAATCGGGGTCGGACAATGAGCAGTTCTTC. Translated, it gives CASSLESGSDNEQFF.